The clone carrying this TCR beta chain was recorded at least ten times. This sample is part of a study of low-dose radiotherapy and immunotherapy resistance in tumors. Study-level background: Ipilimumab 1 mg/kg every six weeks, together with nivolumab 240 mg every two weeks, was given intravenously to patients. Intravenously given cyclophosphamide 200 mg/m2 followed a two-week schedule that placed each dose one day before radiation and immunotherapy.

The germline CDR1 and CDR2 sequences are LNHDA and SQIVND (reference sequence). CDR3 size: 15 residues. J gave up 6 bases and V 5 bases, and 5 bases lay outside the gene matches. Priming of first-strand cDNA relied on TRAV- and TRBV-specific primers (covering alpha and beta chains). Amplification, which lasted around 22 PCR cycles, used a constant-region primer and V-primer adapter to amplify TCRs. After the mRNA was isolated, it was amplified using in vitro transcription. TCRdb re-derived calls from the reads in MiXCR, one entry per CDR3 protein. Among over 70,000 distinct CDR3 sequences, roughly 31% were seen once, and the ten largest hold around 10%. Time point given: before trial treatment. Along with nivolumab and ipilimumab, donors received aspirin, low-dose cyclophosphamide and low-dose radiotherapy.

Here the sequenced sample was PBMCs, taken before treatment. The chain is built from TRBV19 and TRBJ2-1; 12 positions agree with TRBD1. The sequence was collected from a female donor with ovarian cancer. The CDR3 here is CASSPGQGAINEQFF. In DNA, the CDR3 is TGTGCCAGTAGTCCGGGACAGGGGGCTATCAATGAGCAGTTCTTC. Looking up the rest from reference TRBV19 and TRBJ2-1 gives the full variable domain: DGGITQSPKYLFRKEGQNVTLSCEQNLNHDAMYWYRQDPGQGLRLIYYSQIVNDFQKGDIAEGYSVSREKKESFPLTVTSAQKNPTAFYLCASSPGQGAINEQFFGPGTRLTVL.